The entry that follows covers one T cell receptor beta chain sequence. The antigen is not known. The primer mix had 60 Vbeta and 13 Jbeta primers. Here immunoSEQ multiplex PCR was the method, and the copy in TCRdb shows in-frame clones only, minus some. The repertoire has 150,000 to 200,000 clones, roughly 80% of them found once; the top ten carry roughly 1.4%. The sample is drawn from a study of cytomegalovirus exposure and HLA in healthy donors. Study-wide findings and caveats: Certain sequence variants were highly shared and formed a cluster, and this cluster was likely a sequencing artifact. Donor immune exposure was known only as CMV serostatus.

This CDR3 contains 17 residues. The ends were cut back, 6 bases at V and 7 bases at J, with 25 bases in the middle. CDR1 is LNHDA, CDR2 SQIVND, per germline (reference sequence). This chain links TRBV19 with TRBJ2-1; tentative D call: TRBD1 (6 bases). This clonotype was obtained from a man aged 50 to 60 in good health and CMV-seropositive. Sequenced material: PBMCs. This chain's CDR3 is CASSHSIVGAPGNEQFF. CDR3 DNA sequence: TGTGCCAGTAGCCACTCTATTGTGGGGGCTCCTGGTAATGAGCAGTTCTTC.